Below are 26 T cell receptor beta chains sequenced from a single sample in a study of blood T cell repertoires in COVID-19. Repertoires were generated with immunoSEQ multiplex PCR, while TCRdb's copy carries only in-frame clones and drops some. This sample has about 210,000 clones; 90% to 95% occur once, and the top ten carry more than 0.95%. Sequencing was done on a sample of peripheral blood. These receptors came from a man between 25 and 39 years old with acute or convalescent COVID-19.

This chain joins TRBV6-5 and TRBJ2-2; TRBD2 agrees at 8 bases. Trimming took 7 bases from V and 7 from J; bases not matched to a gene: 8. Germline V gives CDR1 MNHEY, CDR2 SVGAGI. CDR3 length: 14 residues. CDR3 nucleotide sequence: TGTGCCAGCATCATTAGCGGGACGGTCGGGGAGCTGTTTTTT. It encodes CASIISGTVGELFF.

The chain combines TRBV7-3 with TRBJ2-1, with 7 bases lining up with TRBD2. V lost 2 bases, J lost 5 bases, and 6 bases stayed unmatched. Per the germline V gene, CDR1 is SGHTA and CDR2 is FQGTGA. The CDR3 consists of 15 residues. CDR3 sequence reads: CASSLRRGGHNEQFF. The CDR3 bases are TGTGCCAGCAGCTTACGGCGGGGAGGGCACAATGAGCAGTTCTTC.

The sample holds one count of this clone. The chain recombines TRBV5-5 with TRBJ1-5; no clear D. Trimming left V 4 bases short and J 3 bases short, with 5 bases between. Germline V gives CDR1 SGHKS, CDR2 YYEKEE (reference sequence). This CDR3 contains 12 residues. Written as DNA, the CDR3 is TGTGCCAGCAGCCCCCTCAATCAGCCCCAGCATTTT. This translates into CASSPLNQPQHF. The whole variable domain, filled in from reference TRBV5-5 and TRBJ1-5, reads DAGVTQSPTHLIKTRGQQVTLRCSPISGHKSVSWYQQVLGQGPQFIFQYYEKEERGRGNFPDRFSARQFPNYSSELNVNALLLGDSALYLCASSPLNQPQHFGDGTRLSIL.

The rearrangement joins TRBV11-2 to TRBJ2-2; no definite D call. The CDR3 runs 15 residues. Trimming took 0 bases from V and 3 from J, leaving 8 bases between them. Germline V CDR1 and CDR2: SGHAT, FQNNGV. The CDR3 spells CASSLEAGDTGELFF. The CDR3 DNA reads as TGTGCCAGCAGCTTAGAGGCAGGTGACACCGGGGAGCTGTTTTTT.

The genes are TRBV27 and TRBJ2-2; unclear D gene. Germline values: CDR1 MNHEY, CDR2 SMNVEV (reference sequence). V lost 8 bases and J 8 bases, leaving 18 bases between the germline ends. The CDR3 spans 14 residues. The CDR3 protein is CASRKEPNVGELFF. The CDR3 region has the DNA TGTGCCAGCCGCAAAGAGCCAAACGTAGGGGAGCTGTTTTTT.

The chain joins TRBV10-1 to TRBJ2-3, with TRBD2 identical over 7 bases. The V gene's germline CDR1 is WNHNN and CDR2 SYGVQD (reference sequence). The length of the CDR3 is 16 residues. V shed 2 bases, J shed 5 bases, and the junction held 10 bases outside the gene matches. CDR3 amino acids: CASSETSGAQGDTQYF. The CDR3 region has the DNA TGCGCCAGCAGTGAGACCAGCGGGGCCCAGGGAGATACGCAGTATTTT.

This chain links TRBV20-1 with TRBJ2-1; 10 nucleotides align to TRBD1. Germline V gene lookup returns CDR1 DFQATT and CDR2 SNEGSKA (reference sequence). The CDR3 extends over 17 amino acids. V lost 3 bases and J lost 10; bases outside the gene matches: 18. The CDR3 DNA is TGCAGTGCTAGTGGGACAGGGGAGTTCGCTGGCGTATGGGAGCAGTTCTTC. This translates into CSASGTGEFAGVWEQFF.

This sequence joins TRBV11-2 and TRBJ2-5; a weak D match, TRBD1 (6 bases). V lost 6 bases and J 2 bases, leaving 16 bases between the germline ends. The CDR3 runs to 15 residues. The germline CDR1 and CDR2 sequences are SGHAT and FQNNGV. Here the CDR3 DNA reads TGTGCCAGCAGACCCCTCACCGGGACACAAGAGACCCAGTACTTC. Protein product: CASRPLTGTQETQYF.

The chain combines TRBV6-5 with TRBJ2-3; D call uncertain. V lost 6 bases to trimming and J lost 4 bases, with 14 bases between them. Germline lookup yields CDR1 MNHEY and CDR2 SVGAGI. The CDR3 has 14 amino acids. CDR3 nucleotide sequence: TGTGCCAGCAGCCAGCGCGCACTTTCAGATACGCAGTATTTT. Its protein is CASSQRALSDTQYF.

The chain links TRBV30 to TRBJ1-1; D is unresolved. Per germline, CDR1 GTSNPN and CDR2 SVGIG (reference sequence). Trimming removed 1 base at V and 5 bases at J, with 8 bases between. The CDR3 consists of 12 residues. This chain's CDR3 is CAWSGRGTEAFF. As DNA, the CDR3 is TGTGCCTGGAGTGGACGAGGGACTGAAGCTTTCTTT.

As for this clone: Distinct nucleotide sequences in the sample also encode this CDR3. The chain combines TRBV6-5 with TRBJ1-2; D perhaps matches TRBD1 (6 bases). This CDR3 has 13 residues. Germline CDR1 is MNHEY and CDR2 is SVGAGI. Trimming pared 0 bases from V and 5 bases from J, leaving 7 bases between. CDR3 nucleotides: TGTGCCAGCAGTTACTCGAGGGGGTATGGCTACACCTTC. Protein: CASSYSRGYGYTF.

V is TRBV27 and J is TRBJ2-3; the match to TRBD1 covers 7 bases. This CDR3 contains 16 residues. V shed 3 bases and J 2 bases; nucleotides not matched to a gene: 8. The germline V gene encodes CDR1 MNHEY and CDR2 SMNVEV (reference sequence). CDR3 loop: CASSFIGDRVTDTQYF. The CDR3 nucleotides are TGTGCCAGCAGTTTTATTGGAGACAGGGTCACAGATACGCAGTATTTT.

The V and J genes are TRBV9 and TRBJ2-7; TRBD2 aligns across 8 bases. The germline V gene encodes CDR1 SGDLS and CDR2 YYNGEE. This CDR3 is built from 14 residues. The ends lost 3 bases at V and 6 bases at J; junction bases unmatched: 8. This CDR3 is CASSGGTRGREQYF. The CDR3 nucleotides read TGTGCCAGCAGCGGTGGGACTAGGGGTCGCGAGCAGTACTTC.

This chain joins TRBV2 and TRBJ2-3; D is unclear. V was shortened by 5 bases and J by 1 base, with 10 bases between the two germline ends. Germline CDR1 reads SNHLY; CDR2 reads FYNNEI. CDR3 length: 14 amino acids. This chain's CDR3 is CASSYTLGTDTQYF. The CDR3 DNA sequence: TGTGCCAGCAGTTACACATTGGGCACAGATACGCAGTATTTT.

The V and J genes are TRBV18 and TRBJ2-1; the D gene is possibly TRBD2 (6 bases). The CDR3 has 16 amino acids. Trimming removed 0 bases from V and 5 bases from J, with 14 bases in between. The germline CDR1 and CDR2 sequences are KGHSH and LQKENI. In DNA form, the CDR3 reads TGTGCCAGCTCACCACCGGGGAGACTAGTTGACAATGAGCAGTTCTTC. It translates to CASSPPGRLVDNEQFF.

The rearrangement uses TRBV2 and TRBJ2-7, with D possibly TRBD2 on 5 matching bases. Germline CDR1 reads SNHLY; CDR2 reads FYNNEI. The CDR3 has 14 amino acids. The V end was cut by 7 bases, the J end by 5 bases, with 18 bases between. The CDR3 sequence is CASIPRGRRDEQYF. The CDR3 region has the DNA TGTGCCAGCATTCCGCGCGGGCGCCGGGACGAGCAGTACTTC.

The rearrangement uses TRBV5-1 and TRBJ2-1, with 9 bases matching TRBD1. V was pared by 1 base and J by 10 bases, with 9 bases of the junction left unmatched. CDR3 length equals 15 residues. Looked up from germline, CDR1 is SGHRS and CDR2 is YFSETQ. The CDR3 bases are TGCGCCAGCAGCTTGCCGGGACAGGGAAAATTGGAGCAGTTCTTC. Translated: CASSLPGQGKLEQFF.

The chain recombines TRBV28 with TRBJ1-2; maybe TRBD1 (5 bases). Germline-derived CDR1 and CDR2 are MDHEN and SYDVKM. The CDR3 spans 14 residues. V was clipped by 4 bases and J by 5 bases, with 14 bases between them. This CDR3 reads CASSSIWGGYGYTF. The CDR3, as DNA: TGTGCCAGCAGTTCTATTTGGGGGGGTTATGGCTACACCTTC.

The V gene is TRBV4-2, the J gene TRBJ2-3; 8 nucleotides agree with TRBD1. This CDR3 is 16 amino acids long. Germline CDR1 and CDR2: LGHNA and YNFKEQ. Losses at the gene ends were 0 bases for V and 4 bases for J; bases not matched to a gene: 6. The chain's CDR3 is CASSQDLAGGADTQYF. The CDR3, as DNA: TGTGCCAGCAGCCAAGATTTAGCAGGGGGCGCAGATACGCAGTATTTT.

The chain uses TRBV19 and TRBJ1-5; no firm D call. Germline lookup yields CDR1 LNHDA and CDR2 SQIVND (reference sequence). This CDR3 has 13 residues. The ends were cut back, 4 bases at V and 7 bases at J, with 11 bases in the middle. The CDR3 coding sequence is TGTGCCAGTAGTAACTTGGGAGGCCAGCCCCAGCATTTT. It translates to CASSNLGGQPQHF.

The chain employs TRBV3-1 (or the pseudogene TRBV3-2) and TRBJ1-2; D might be TRBD1 (6 bases). Germline values: CDR1 LGHDT, CDR2 YNNKEL (reference sequence). V was shortened by 8 bases and J by 5 bases, with 18 bases between the two germline ends. This CDR3 is built from 14 residues. CDR3: CASLQSGTNYGYTF. The CDR3 DNA follows: TGTGCCAGCCTACAATCCGGGACAAATTATGGCTACACCTTC.

The chain links TRBV30 to TRBJ2-3; 8 positions agree with TRBD2. With V trimmed by 3 bases and J by 6 bases, 11 bases remained unmatched. Germline V lookup: CDR1 GTSNPN, CDR2 SVGIG (reference sequence). The CDR3 length is 15 residues. The CDR3 nucleotides are TGTGCCTGGAGCCTAGGGACTAGGGGAGGGGATACGCAGTATTTT. It translates to CAWSLGTRGGDTQYF.

This clone was found once. The chain carries TRBV27 and TRBJ2-5, with 9 bases aligning to TRBD1. Germline CDR1 reads MNHEY; CDR2 reads SMNVEV (reference sequence). After removal of 1 base from V and 2 bases from J, the junction contained 5 bases not matched to a gene. The CDR3 consists of 16 residues. CDR3 sequence (DNA): TGTGCCAGCAGTTTATTTGGGACAGGGTGGCAAGAGACCCAGTACTTC. This sequence encodes CASSLFGTGWQETQYF.

This clone was detected once. The chain is built from TRBV7-3 and TRBJ2-5, with 11 bases matching TRBD2. CDR1 is SGHTA, CDR2 FQGTGA, per germline. V shed 2 bases and J 4 bases; nucleotides not matched to a gene: 9. The CDR3 length is 17 residues. For the CDR3, the DNA is TGTGCCAGCAGCTTATTAGGTAGCGGGGGGGCCGGAGAGACCCAGTACTTC. This codes for CASSLLGSGGAGETQYF.

V and J are TRBV11-2 and TRBJ1-1; 11 bases are shared with TRBD1. CDR1 and CDR2 from the germline V gene are SGHAT and FQNNGV. This CDR3 region has 14 residues. Trimming removed 5 bases from V and 11 bases from J; junction bases left unmatched: 10. The CDR3 DNA reads TGTGCCAGCAGCCTGAATGGACAGGGGGCTGTCGCTTTCTTT. Amino acid sequence: CASSLNGQGAVAFF.

This chain connects TRBV7-9 to TRBJ2-5; D is ambiguous. The CDR3 is made up of 15 amino acids. V was clipped by 6 bases and J by 0 bases, with 14 bases between them. From germline, CDR1 is SEHNR and CDR2 FQNEAQ (reference sequence). The CDR3 protein is CASRLLGTNQETQYF. The CDR3 region has the DNA TGTGCCAGCAGACTATTAGGTACAAACCAAGAGACCCAGTACTTC.